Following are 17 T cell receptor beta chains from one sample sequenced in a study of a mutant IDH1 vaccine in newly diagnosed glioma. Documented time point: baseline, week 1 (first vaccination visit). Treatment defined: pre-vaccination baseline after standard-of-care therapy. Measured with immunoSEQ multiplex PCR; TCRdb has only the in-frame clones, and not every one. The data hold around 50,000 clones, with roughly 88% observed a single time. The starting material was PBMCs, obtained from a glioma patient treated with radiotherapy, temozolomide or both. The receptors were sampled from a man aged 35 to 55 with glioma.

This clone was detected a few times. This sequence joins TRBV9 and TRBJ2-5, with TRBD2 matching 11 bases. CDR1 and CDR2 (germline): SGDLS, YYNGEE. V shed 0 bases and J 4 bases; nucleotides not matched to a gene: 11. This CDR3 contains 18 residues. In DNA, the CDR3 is TGTGCCAGCAGCGTAGGACTAGCGGGATCCCCCTTTAGAGAGACCCAGTACTTC. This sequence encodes CASSVGLAGSPFRETQYF.

CDR3 residues: CASSRSSGGGYEQYF. The CDR3 DNA sequence: TGTGCCAGCTCACGGAGCTCCGGGGGCGGCTACGAGCAGTACTTC. The chain combines TRBV7-2 with TRBJ2-7; possibly TRBD1 or TRBD2 for D (6 bases each). The CDR3 length is 15 residues. The V gene lost 8 bases and the J gene lost 3 bases, with 20 bases spanning the gap. Per the germline V gene, CDR1 is SGHTA and CDR2 is FQGNSA.

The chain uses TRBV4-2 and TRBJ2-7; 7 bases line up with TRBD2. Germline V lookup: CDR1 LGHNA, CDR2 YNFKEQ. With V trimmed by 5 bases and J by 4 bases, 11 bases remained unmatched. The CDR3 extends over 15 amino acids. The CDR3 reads CASSAAGDYLYEQYF. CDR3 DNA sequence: TGTGCCAGCAGCGCGGCGGGGGACTACCTTTACGAGCAGTACTTC.

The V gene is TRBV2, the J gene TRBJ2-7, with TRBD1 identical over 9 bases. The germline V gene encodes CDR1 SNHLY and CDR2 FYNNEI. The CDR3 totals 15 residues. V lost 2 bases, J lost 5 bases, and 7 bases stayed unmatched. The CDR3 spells CASSETGTGHDEQYF. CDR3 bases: TGTGCCAGCAGTGAAACAGGGACAGGGCACGACGAGCAGTACTTC. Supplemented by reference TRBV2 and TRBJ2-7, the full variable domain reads EPEVTQTPSHQVTQMGQEVILRCVPISNHLYFYWYRQILGQKVEFLVSFYNNEISEKSEIFDDQFSVERPDGSNFTLKIRSTKLEDSAMYFCASSETGTGHDEQYFGPGTRLTVT.

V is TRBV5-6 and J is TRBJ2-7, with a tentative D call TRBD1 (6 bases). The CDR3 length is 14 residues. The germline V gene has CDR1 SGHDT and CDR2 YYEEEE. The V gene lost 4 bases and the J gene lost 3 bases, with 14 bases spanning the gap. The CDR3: CASSLQGRGYEQYF. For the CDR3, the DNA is TGTGCCAGCAGCCTTCAGGGGAGAGGCTACGAGCAGTACTTC.

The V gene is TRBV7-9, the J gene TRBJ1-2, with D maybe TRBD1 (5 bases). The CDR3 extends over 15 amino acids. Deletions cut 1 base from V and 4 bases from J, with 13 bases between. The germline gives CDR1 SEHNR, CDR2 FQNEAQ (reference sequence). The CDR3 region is CASSLVADSPYGYTF. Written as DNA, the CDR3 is TGTGCCAGCAGCTTAGTGGCCGACAGTCCCTATGGCTACACCTTC.

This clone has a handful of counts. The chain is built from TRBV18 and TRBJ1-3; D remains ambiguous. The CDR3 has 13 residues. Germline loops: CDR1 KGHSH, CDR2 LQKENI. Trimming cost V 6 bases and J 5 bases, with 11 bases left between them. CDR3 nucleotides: TGTGCCAGCTCCCCTAAGACTCGAAACACCATATATTTT. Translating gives CASSPKTRNTIYF.

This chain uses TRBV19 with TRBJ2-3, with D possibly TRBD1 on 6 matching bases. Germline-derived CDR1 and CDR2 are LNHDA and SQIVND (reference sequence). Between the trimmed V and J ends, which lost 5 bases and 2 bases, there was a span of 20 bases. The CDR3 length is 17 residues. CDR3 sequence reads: CASSPVTGHQITDTQYF. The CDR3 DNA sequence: TGTGCCAGTAGTCCGGTCACGGGACACCAAATCACAGATACGCAGTATTTT.

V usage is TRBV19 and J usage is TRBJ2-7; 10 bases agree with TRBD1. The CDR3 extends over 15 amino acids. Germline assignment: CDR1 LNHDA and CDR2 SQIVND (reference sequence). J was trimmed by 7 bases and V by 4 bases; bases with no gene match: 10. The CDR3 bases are TGTGCCAGTAGTAGCGACAGGGGGCTGGAAAAAGAGCAGTACTTC. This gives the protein CASSSDRGLEKEQYF. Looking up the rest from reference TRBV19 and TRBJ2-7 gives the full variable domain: DGGITQSPKYLFRKEGQNVTLSCEQNLNHDAMYWYRQDPGQGLRLIYYSQIVNDFQKGDIAEGYSVSREKKESFPLTVTSAQKNPTAFYLCASSSDRGLEKEQYFGPGTRLTVT.

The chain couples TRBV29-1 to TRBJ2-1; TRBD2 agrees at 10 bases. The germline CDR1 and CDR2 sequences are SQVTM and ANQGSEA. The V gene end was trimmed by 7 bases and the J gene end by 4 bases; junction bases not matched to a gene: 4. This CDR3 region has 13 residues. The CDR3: CSGGTSVYNEQFF. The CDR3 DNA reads TGCAGCGGGGGGACTAGCGTGTACAATGAGCAGTTCTTC.

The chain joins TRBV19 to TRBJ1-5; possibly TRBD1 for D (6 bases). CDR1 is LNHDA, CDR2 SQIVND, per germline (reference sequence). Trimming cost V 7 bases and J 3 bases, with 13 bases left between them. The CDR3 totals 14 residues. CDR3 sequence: CASTGVLNNQPQHF. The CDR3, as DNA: TGTGCCAGTACAGGGGTCCTAAACAATCAGCCCCAGCATTTT.

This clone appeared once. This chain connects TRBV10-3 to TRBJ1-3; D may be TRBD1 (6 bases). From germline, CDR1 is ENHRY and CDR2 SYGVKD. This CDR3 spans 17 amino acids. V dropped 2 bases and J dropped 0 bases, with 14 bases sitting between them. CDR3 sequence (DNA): TGTGCCATCAGTGAGGGACAGCCTCCCTTCTCTGGAAACACCATATATTTT. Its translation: CAISEGQPPFSGNTIYF.

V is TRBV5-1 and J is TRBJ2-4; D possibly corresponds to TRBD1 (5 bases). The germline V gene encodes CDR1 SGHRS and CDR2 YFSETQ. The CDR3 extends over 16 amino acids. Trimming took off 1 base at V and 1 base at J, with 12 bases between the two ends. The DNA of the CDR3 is TGCGCCAGCAGCTTGTTAGGGGCCGGGGCCAAAAACATTCAGTACTTC. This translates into CASSLLGAGAKNIQYF.

The chain's CDR3 is CASSPSAANTGELFF. The CDR3 nucleotides read TGTGCCAGCAGTCCTTCCGCCGCGAACACCGGGGAGCTGTTTTTT. The V gene is TRBV6-1, the J gene TRBJ2-2; D is uncertain. The V gene lost 5 bases and the J gene lost 0 bases, with 10 bases spanning the gap. The CDR3 length is 15 residues. In germline, CDR1 is MNHNS, CDR2 SASEGT.

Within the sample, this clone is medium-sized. Here the CDR3 reads CASSLSGTSGYEQYF. CDR3 in DNA: TGCGCCAGCAGCCTCTCCGGGACTAGCGGGTACGAGCAGTACTTC. The chain joins TRBV5-1 to TRBJ2-7; 12 bases line up with TRBD2. Trimming at V came to 4 bases and at J to 4 bases, leaving 6 bases not matched to a gene. CDR1 is SGHRS, CDR2 YFSETQ, per germline. CDR3 length: 15 residues.

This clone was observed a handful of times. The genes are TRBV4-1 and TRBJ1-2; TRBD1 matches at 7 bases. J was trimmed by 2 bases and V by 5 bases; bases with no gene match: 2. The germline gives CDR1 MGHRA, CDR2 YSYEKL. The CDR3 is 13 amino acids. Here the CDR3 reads CASSKGGNYGYTF. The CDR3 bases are TGCGCCAGCAGCAAAGGGGGCAACTATGGCTACACCTTC.

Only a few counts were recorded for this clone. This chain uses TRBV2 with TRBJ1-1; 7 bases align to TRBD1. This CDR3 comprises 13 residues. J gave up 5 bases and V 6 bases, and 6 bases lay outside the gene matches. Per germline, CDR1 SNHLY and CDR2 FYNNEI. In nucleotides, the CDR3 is TGTGCCAGCAGGGCCCCCAGGGGGACTGAAGCTTTCTTT. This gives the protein CASRAPRGTEAFF.